The 22 T cell receptor beta chains reported below all come from one sample, sequenced in a study of neurological immune-mediated disorders. TCRdb recomputed calls from the 5' RACE reads with MiXCR, one row per CDR3 protein. The table has about 92,000 distinct CDR3 sequences, roughly 3.3% seen once; the top ten hold around 3.2%. Sequencing was done on a sample of PBMCs. These receptors were obtained from a woman aged 45-65 years with multiple sclerosis.

V usage is TRBV3-1 and J usage is TRBJ1-5; a possible D gene is TRBD1 (6 bases). Germline lookup yields CDR1 LGHDT and CDR2 YNNKEL (reference sequence). Trimming left V 6 bases short and J 2 bases short, with 14 bases between. This CDR3 comprises 15 residues. The CDR3 coding sequence is TGTGCCAGCAGTCCAGGGGCCGGGGGCAATCAGCCCCAGCATTTT. This codes for CASSPGAGGNQPQHF.

This clonotype has at least ten counts. The genes are TRBV5-1 and TRBJ1-4; 7 positions match TRBD1. The CDR3 sequence is 15 residues long. Trimming removed 0 bases from V and 6 bases from J; junction bases left unmatched: 5. CDR1 SGHRS and CDR2 YFSETQ come from the germline V gene. The CDR3, as DNA: TGCGCCAGCAGCTTGGCCCCCAGGGGGGATGAAAAACTGTTTTTT. It is translated as CASSLAPRGDEKLFF. Full variable domain (outside the CDR3, taken from reference TRBV5-1 and TRBJ1-4): KAGVTQTPRYLIKTRGQQVTLSCSPISGHRSVSWYQQTPGQGLQFLFEYFSETQRNKGNFPGRFSGRQFSNSRSEMNVSTLELGDSALYLCASSLAPRGDEKLFFGSGTQLSVL.

This clonotype came up many times. The chain combines TRBV20-1 with TRBJ2-7; weak D call: TRBD1 (6 bases). Trimming took off 3 bases at V and 0 bases at J, with 9 bases between the two ends. The CDR3 totals 13 residues. The germline gives CDR1 DFQATT, CDR2 SNEGSKA (reference sequence). The CDR3 sequence: CSASDRLSYEQYF. The CDR3 bases are TGCAGTGCTAGTGACAGGCTCTCCTACGAGCAGTACTTC.

V and J are TRBV7-6 and TRBJ2-2; weak D call: TRBD2 (5 bases). This CDR3 is 13 amino acids long. Germline V gene sequence: CDR1 SGHVS, CDR2 FNYEAQ. The CDR3 DNA sequence: TGTGCTGGGGAGTTCGCGAACACCGGGGAGCTGTTTTTT. The encoded protein is CAGEFANTGELFF.

The sample holds many counts of this clonotype. This sequence joins TRBV7-2 and TRBJ2-7; 9 nucleotides align to TRBD1. The trim removed 7 bases at V and 9 bases at J, leaving 10 bases unmatched. In germline, CDR1 is SGHTA, CDR2 FQGNSA. The CDR3 length is 13 residues. DNA for the CDR3: TGTGCCAGCACGGGACAGGGAAAGGGTGGGCAGTACTTC. Translated, it gives CASTGQGKGGQYF.

In this sample, this clonotype turned up many times. The J gene is TRBJ2-5, the V gene TRBV5-1; 12 nucleotides line up with TRBD2. CDR3 length: 16 amino acids. V gave up 4 bases and J gave up 6 bases; unmatched junction bases: 10. Germline CDR1 is SGHRS and CDR2 is YFSETQ. CDR3 sequence reads: CASSVASGGAEKTQYF. Written as DNA, the CDR3 is TGCGCCAGCAGCGTCGCTAGCGGGGGGGCTGAAAAGACCCAGTACTTC.

This clonotype was seen many times. This rearrangement joins TRBV11-2 to TRBJ2-6; no firm D call. This CDR3 contains 17 residues. Germline V gene lookup returns CDR1 SGHAT and CDR2 FQNNGV. Trimming pared 0 bases from V and 0 bases from J, leaving 9 bases between. The CDR3 protein is CASSLERAGSGANVLTF. The CDR3 DNA reads TGTGCCAGCAGCTTAGAACGGGCAGGCTCTGGGGCCAACGTCCTGACTTTC.

The chain employs TRBV5-1 and TRBJ2-1, with D possibly being TRBD1 (6 bases). CDR3 size: 15 residues. V was pared by 4 bases and J by 5 bases, with 16 bases between. The germline V gene has CDR1 SGHRS and CDR2 YFSETQ. The CDR3 region is CASSPPQGYNNEQFF. The CDR3 DNA follows: TGCGCCAGCAGCCCCCCTCAGGGGTACAACAATGAGCAGTTCTTC.

This clonotype came up many times. V usage is TRBV11-2 and J usage is TRBJ2-1; the match to TRBD1 covers 8 bases. The germline gives CDR1 SGHAT, CDR2 FQNNGV. The length of the CDR3 is 15 residues. Trimming at V came to 5 bases and at J to 2 bases, leaving 5 bases not matched to a gene. DNA of the CDR3: TGTGCCAGCAGCCGCGGACAGGGCCCCTACAATGAGCAGTTCTTC. It specifies CASSRGQGPYNEQFF.

The gene calls are TRBV7-2 and TRBJ1-1; the D is unclear. Germline assignment: CDR1 SGHTA and CDR2 FQGNSA. Trimming shortened V by 2 bases and J by 8 bases, and 9 bases separated the two germline ends. CDR3 length: 12 residues. DNA of the CDR3: TGTGCCAGCAGCTTACGTAATTCGGAAGCTTTCTTT. Its protein product is CASSLRNSEAFF. The full variable domain, in which reference TRBV7-2 and TRBJ1-1 provide the parts outside the CDR3, is GAGVSQSPSNKVTEKGKDVELRCDPISGHTALYWYRQSLGQGLEFLIYFQGNSAPDKSGLPSDRFSAERTGGSVSTLTIQRTQQEDSAVYLCASSLRNSEAFFGQGTRLTVV.

This clonotype was observed many times. V and J are TRBV20-1 and TRBJ2-1, with 8 bases aligning to TRBD2. The V and J ends lost 8 bases and 4 bases, in that order; junction bases with no gene match: 4. This CDR3 spans 12 amino acids. Germline values: CDR1 DFQATT, CDR2 SNEGSKA (reference sequence). CDR3 in DNA: TGCAGTCCCGGGACTAGTTACAATGAGCAGTTCTTC. Protein: CSPGTSYNEQFF.

This clonotype was seen many times. The genes are TRBV7-3 and TRBJ2-3, with a tentative D call TRBD1 (7 bases). V dropped 5 bases and J dropped 4 bases, with 10 bases sitting between them. The length of the CDR3 is 13 residues. The germline V gene has CDR1 SGHTA and CDR2 FQGTGA. CDR3 coding DNA: TGTGCCAGCAGCCCAGGGGGGTCAGATACGCAGTATTTT. It encodes CASSPGGSDTQYF.

This clonotype has ten or more counts. The chain carries TRBV4-3 and TRBJ1-4; 8 bases line up with TRBD1. V was pared by 3 bases and J by 8 bases, with 8 bases of the junction left unmatched. The germline V gene encodes CDR1 LGHNA and CDR2 YSLEER. This CDR3 is built from 15 residues. This CDR3 reads CASSQPGGGREKLFF. CDR3 bases: TGCGCCAGCAGCCAGCCAGGGGGCGGTAGGGAAAAACTGTTTTTT.

This clonotype was seen repeatedly, ten times or more. The V and J genes are TRBV7-3 and TRBJ2-7; the D gene is possibly TRBD1 (5 bases). Trimming removed 2 bases from V and 1 base from J, with 9 bases in between. The CDR3 has 14 residues. CDR1 SGHTA and CDR2 FQGTGA come from the germline V gene. CDR3 sequence: CASSLQGGSYEQYF. CDR3 sequence (DNA): TGTGCCAGCAGCTTACAGGGTGGGTCCTACGAGCAGTACTTC.

In this sample, this clonotype turned up many times. The chain couples TRBV6-2 or TRBV6-3 to TRBJ2-5, with TRBD2 matching over 12 bases. This CDR3 is built from 15 residues. Germline-derived CDR1 and CDR2 are MNHEY and SVGEGT. V was pared by 6 bases and J by 0 bases, with 2 bases of the junction left unmatched. The chain's CDR3 is CASRLAGGHQETQYF. The CDR3 DNA reads TGTGCCAGCAGACTAGCGGGGGGCCACCAAGAGACCCAGTACTTC.

This clonotype was detected many times. This chain uses TRBV20-1 with TRBJ2-7; TRBD1 is a possible D gene (6 bases). Germline V gene data show CDR1 as DFQATT and CDR2 as SNEGSKA (reference sequence). CDR3 size: 15 residues. V was trimmed by 7 bases and J by 0 bases, leaving 19 bases between them. The CDR3 reads CSGGLSRGLSYEQYF. DNA for the CDR3: TGCAGTGGAGGACTCTCCAGGGGCCTCTCCTACGAGCAGTACTTC.

This clonotype has at least ten counts. The J gene is TRBJ2-7, the V gene TRBV7-9; 7 nucleotides align to TRBD1. V lost 5 bases and J lost 0; bases outside the gene matches: 4. Germline assignment: CDR1 SEHNR and CDR2 FQNEAQ (reference sequence). The CDR3 consists of 14 residues. In DNA, the CDR3 is TGTGCCAGCAGCCCCAACAGGGGCTCCTACGAGCAGTACTTC. As protein: CASSPNRGSYEQYF. Using reference TRBV7-9 and TRBJ2-7 for the parts outside the CDR3, the full variable domain is DTGVSQNPRHKITKRGQNVTFRCDPISEHNRLYWYRQTLGQGPEFLTYFQNEAQLEKSRLLSDRFSAERPKGSFSTLEIQRTEQGDSAMYLCASSPNRGSYEQYFGPGTRLTVT.

This clonotype was counted at least ten times. This chain connects TRBV5-1 to TRBJ1-1, with 7 bases aligning to TRBD1. The CDR3 consists of 14 residues. Trimming took 2 bases from V and 0 from J; bases not matched to a gene: 1. From germline, CDR1 is SGHRS and CDR2 YFSETQ. Written as DNA, the CDR3 is TGCGCCAGCAGCTTACAGGGGATGAACACTGAAGCTTTCTTT. It is translated as CASSLQGMNTEAFF.

This clonotype has ten or more counts. The chain carries TRBV20-1 and TRBJ1-5; perhaps TRBD1 as D (6 bases). Germline V CDR1 and CDR2: DFQATT, SNEGSKA (reference sequence). Trimming removed 6 bases from V and 5 bases from J, with 20 bases in between. The CDR3 contains 15 residues. As DNA, the CDR3 is TGCAGTGCATTGCCTTGGACAGCCGAGCATCAGCCCCAGCATTTT. Protein sequence: CSALPWTAEHQPQHF.

This clonotype was observed many times. This chain links TRBV29-1 with TRBJ2-3; 7 nucleotides align to TRBD2. The CDR3 covers 11 residues. The germline gives CDR1 SQVTM, CDR2 ANQGSEA. The J segment lost 6 bases and the V segment lost 8 bases, leaving 5 bases of the junction unmatched. For the CDR3, the DNA is TGCAGCCTCATAGCGGGCGATACGCAGTATTTT. Its protein product is CSLIAGDTQYF.

This clonotype showed up many times. The chain has TRBV7-6 and TRBJ2-1, with 8 bases aligning to TRBD2. The junction had 7 bases not matched to a gene; V was cut back by 6 bases and J by 0 bases. CDR3 size: 16 residues. Germline V lookup: CDR1 SGHVS, CDR2 FNYEAQ. The CDR3 sequence: CASRRGGLSSYNEQFF. As DNA, the CDR3 is TGTGCCAGCAGGCGCGGGGGGCTCAGCTCCTACAATGAGCAGTTCTTC.

Many counts were recorded for this clonotype. The chain employs TRBV6-2 or TRBV6-3 and TRBJ1-1; no clear D gene. The CDR3 is 13 residues long. The V gene lost 1 base and the J gene lost 1 base, with 4 bases spanning the gap. CDR1 is MNHEY and CDR2 is SVGEGT in the germline V gene. The DNA of the CDR3 is TGTGCCAGCAGTTACTGGGGGAACACTGAAGCTTTCTTT. This gives the protein CASSYWGNTEAFF.